These 5 T cell receptor beta chains share one sample of origin, sequenced in a study of shared clonotypes between healthy human individuals. The repertoire was sequenced with immunoSEQ multiplex PCR; TCRdb's copy has only in-frame clones and lacks some. Of over 1.4 million clones listed, roughly 95% are singletons. The specimen was naive CD4+ T cells sorted from blood. Subset defined: CD45RA+ positively selected. The receptors come from a man aged 25-45 years in good health.

The chain employs TRBV18 and TRBJ2-7; no clear D gene. The length of the CDR3 is 14 residues. Trimming shortened V by 6 bases and J by 2 bases, and 14 bases separated the two germline ends. CDR1 and CDR2 (germline): KGHSH, LQKENI. The DNA of the CDR3 is TGTGCCAGCTCGCCTCGGTCTAGACCCTACGAGCAGTACTTC. Translating gives CASSPRSRPYEQYF.

The chain is built from TRBV27 and TRBJ1-2, with D possibly matching TRBD1 (6 bases). The germline V gene has CDR1 MNHEY and CDR2 SMNVEV (reference sequence). Trimming removed 5 bases at V and 5 bases at J, with 12 bases between. The CDR3 is 13 amino acids. The CDR3 reads CASSRGDWYGYTF. The CDR3 region has the DNA TGTGCCAGCAGTAGGGGGGATTGGTATGGCTACACCTTC.

The rearrangement uses TRBV5-4 and TRBJ1-2; D is unresolved. The germline CDR1 and CDR2 sequences are SGHNT and YYREEE (reference sequence). This CDR3 contains 13 residues. V lost 0 bases, J lost 3 bases, and 6 bases lay in between. The CDR3 spells CASSLVEHYGYTF. The CDR3, as DNA: TGTGCCAGCAGCTTGGTAGAACACTATGGCTACACCTTC. The complete variable domain, with remaining parts taken from reference TRBV5-4 and TRBJ1-2, reads ETGVTQSPTHLIKTRGQQVTLRCSSQSGHNTVSWYQQALGQGPQFIFQYYREEENGRGNFPPRFSGLQFPNYSSELNVNALELDDSALYLCASSLVEHYGYTFGSGTRLTVV.

CDR3 coding DNA: TGTGCCAGTACCGGCGGGACAGGAGCCTACGAGCAGTACTTC. Its protein is CASTGGTGAYEQYF. The chain has TRBV19 and TRBJ2-7, with 8 positions matching TRBD1. V lost 7 bases and J lost 2; bases outside the gene matches: 7. This CDR3 has 14 residues. The germline CDR1 and CDR2 sequences are LNHDA and SQIVND (reference sequence).

The J gene is TRBJ1-2, the V gene TRBV7-9; D not resolved. Trimming cost V 5 bases and J 3 bases, with 16 bases left between them. CDR1 and CDR2 (germline): SEHNR, FQNEAQ (reference sequence). The length of the CDR3 is 15 residues. CDR3 bases: TGTGCCAGCAGCCAAATCGGACGGTCGGACTATGGCTACACCTTC. Its protein is CASSQIGRSDYGYTF.